This T cell receptor beta chain derives from a study of blood T cell repertoires in COVID-19. CDR3 size: 15 residues. The ends were cut back, 1 base at V and 4 bases at J, with 13 bases in the middle. From germline, CDR1 is SGHAT and CDR2 FQNNGV. Profiled with immunoSEQ multiplex PCR; TCRdb holds only in-frame clones, not every one. This repertoire shows 200,000 to 300,000 clones, approximately 90% found once; its top ten account for 3% to 4%. The chain joins TRBV11-2 to TRBJ1-2; D gene ambiguous. This TCR derives from a woman aged 40 to 55 with acute or convalescent COVID-19. Sequenced material: peripheral blood. For the CDR3, the DNA is TGTGCCAGCAGCTTAGGAACAGCTTATAGCTATGGCTACACCTTC. Its translation is CASSLGTAYSYGYTF.